The 25 T cell receptor beta chains below all came from one sample that was sequenced in a study of blood T cell repertoires in COVID-19. Libraries were prepared by immunoSEQ multiplex PCR; TCRdb keeps only in-frame clonotypes and omits some of them. The sample contains about 140,000 clones, roughly 88% of which appear only once. Sequenced material: peripheral blood. These receptors were obtained from a woman aged 50 to 65 with acute or convalescent COVID-19.

The rearrangement joins TRBV7-9 to TRBJ1-2; tentative D call: TRBD1 (6 bases). V was pared by 0 bases and J by 2 bases, with 10 bases between. CDR1 and CDR2 from the germline V gene are SEHNR and FQNEAQ (reference sequence). This CDR3 is 15 amino acids long. This chain's CDR3 is CASSLAYRENYGYTF. In nucleotides, the CDR3 is TGTGCCAGCAGCTTAGCGTACAGGGAGAACTATGGCTACACCTTC.

The chain combines TRBV7-2 with TRBJ1-2; 7 positions agree with TRBD1. Germline assignment: CDR1 SGHTA and CDR2 FQGNSA. Trimming took 2 bases from V and 2 from J; bases not matched to a gene: 2. The CDR3 is made up of 14 amino acids. The CDR3 nucleotides read TGTGCCAGCAGCTTAAACAGGGGCAACTATGGCTACACCTTC. Residues: CASSLNRGNYGYTF.

The chain joins TRBV4-1 to TRBJ2-7, with 8 bases identical to TRBD2. Germline CDR1 MGHRA, CDR2 YSYEKL. V was clipped by 2 bases and J by 7 bases; unmatched bases: 10. There are 15 residues in the CDR3. CDR3 coding DNA: TGCGCCAGCAGCCAAACGCCGGGAGGGATGGAGGAGCAGTACTTC. It specifies CASSQTPGGMEEQYF.

The V call is TRBV4-2, the J call TRBJ2-2; D possibly corresponds to TRBD1 (6 bases). V lost 1 base to trimming and J lost 2 bases, with 14 bases between them. There are 17 residues in the CDR3. The germline gives CDR1 LGHNA, CDR2 YNFKEQ. CDR3 amino acids: CASSQGLQGINTGELFF. Here the CDR3 DNA reads TGTGCCAGCAGCCAAGGTCTCCAGGGGATCAACACCGGGGAGCTGTTTTTT.

The chain employs TRBV11-2 and TRBJ1-5; possibly TRBD1 for D (6 bases). The CDR3 is made up of 15 amino acids. CDR1 SGHAT and CDR2 FQNNGV come from the germline V gene. V lost 0 bases and J lost 3, with 9 bases in between. The CDR3 loop is CASSLDGDNNQPQHF. The CDR3 DNA reads as TGTGCCAGCAGCTTAGATGGGGACAACAATCAGCCCCAGCATTTT.

This sequence joins TRBV3-1 (or the pseudogene TRBV3-2) and TRBJ2-1; no clear D. Germline CDR1 is LGHDT and CDR2 is YNNKEL (reference sequence). The germline V and J ends were trimmed by 2 bases and 5 bases, with 7 bases remaining between them. This CDR3 has 13 residues. The DNA of the CDR3 is TGTGCCAGCAGCCAATACTTTAACAATGAGCAGTTCTTC. Amino acids: CASSQYFNNEQFF.

V usage is TRBV6-1 and J usage is TRBJ2-2; TRBD2 might be the D (6 bases). Germline loops: CDR1 MNHNS, CDR2 SASEGT. V was shortened by 2 bases and J by 1 base, with 8 bases between the two germline ends. This CDR3 has 15 residues. The CDR3 here is CASSELAVNTGELFF. Written as DNA, the CDR3 is TGTGCCAGCAGTGAATTAGCGGTGAACACCGGGGAGCTGTTTTTT.

The J gene is TRBJ2-5, the V gene TRBV7-6; TRBD2 matches 10 bases. The CDR3 is 15 amino acids. The germline V gene has CDR1 SGHVS and CDR2 FNYEAQ. V was pared by 5 bases and J by 4 bases, with 7 bases of the junction left unmatched. CDR3 nucleotides: TGTGCCAGCAGCACCGGGACTAGCGCGGGAGAGACCCAGTACTTC. Its translation: CASSTGTSAGETQYF.

This clone was recorded once. The rearrangement uses TRBV29-1 and TRBJ2-5, with 9 bases lining up with TRBD1. Germline CDR1 reads SQVTM; CDR2 reads ANQGSEA. The CDR3 has 16 amino acids. V gave up 6 bases and J gave up 4 bases; unmatched junction bases: 15. The CDR3, as DNA: TGCAGCGTCCGCCCCTTACCGGGACAGGGAGGAGAGACCCAGTACTTC. Its translation: CSVRPLPGQGGETQYF. Complete variable domain (other parts from reference TRBV29-1 and TRBJ2-5): SAVISQKPSRDICQRGTSLTIQCQVDSQVTMMFWYRQQPGQSLTLIATANQGSEATYESGFVIDKFPISRPNLTFSTLTVSNMSPEDSSIYLCSVRPLPGQGGETQYFGPGTRLLVL.

This clone was observed a single time. The V call is TRBV10-3, the J call TRBJ1-2; 12 nucleotides match TRBD1. V lost 4 bases to trimming and J lost 8 bases; unmatched junction nucleotides: 5. Looked up from germline, CDR1 is ENHRY and CDR2 is SYGVKD. CDR3 length equals 14 residues. CDR3: CAISGTGTGGGYTF. CDR3 bases: TGTGCCATCAGTGGAACCGGGACAGGGGGCGGCTACACCTTC.

This chain joins TRBV20-1 and TRBJ2-1, with 11 bases aligning to TRBD2. After removal of 3 bases from V and 10 bases from J, the junction contained 8 bases not matched to a gene. This CDR3 is built from 14 residues. CDR1 and CDR2 (germline): DFQATT, SNEGSKA (reference sequence). CDR3 loop: CSASNSGRAGEQFF. Here the CDR3 DNA reads TGCAGTGCTAGTAATAGCGGGAGGGCCGGGGAGCAGTTCTTC.

The chain combines TRBV10-3 with TRBJ1-2; 7 bases fit TRBD1. The CDR3 is 15 amino acids. The germline V gene encodes CDR1 ENHRY and CDR2 SYGVKD. With 1 base clipped from V and 3 bases from J, the junction kept 5 bases outside the gene matches. CDR3 in amino acids: CAISEFQGTDYGYTF. CDR3 DNA: TGTGCCATCAGTGAGTTCCAGGGGACAGACTATGGCTACACCTTC.

This clone has more than one count but fewer than ten. CDR3 sequence (DNA): TGTGCCAGCAGCCACTTGGGACAGACCTTGAACACCGGGGAGCTGTTTTTT. It codes for CASSHLGQTLNTGELFF. The chain joins TRBV7-6 to TRBJ2-2, with TRBD1 matching 7 bases. This CDR3 has 17 amino acids. Germline-derived CDR1 and CDR2 are SGHVS and FNYEAQ. Losses at the gene ends were 5 bases for V and 1 base for J; bases not matched to a gene: 10. The variable domain in full, completed from reference TRBV7-6 and TRBJ2-2, reads GAGVSQSPRYKVTKRGQDVALRCDPISGHVSLYWYRQALGQGPEFLTYFNYEAQQDKSGLPNDRFSAERPEGSISTLTIQRTEQRDSAMYRCASSHLGQTLNTGELFFGEGSRLTVL.

This clone was seen only once. The chain joins TRBV14 to TRBJ2-7; maybe TRBD2 (6 bases). Germline V gives CDR1 SGHDN, CDR2 FVKESK. Trimming left V 1 base short and J 3 bases short, with 19 bases between. The CDR3 has 17 amino acids. The CDR3: CASSQVFPGTSHYEQYF. The DNA of the CDR3 is TGTGCCAGCAGCCAAGTCTTTCCCGGGACTTCCCACTACGAGCAGTACTTC.

The chain recombines TRBV19 with TRBJ1-1; D not certain. The CDR3 runs 13 residues. The V end lost 5 bases, the J end lost 2 bases, and 9 bases lay between the germline ends. Germline loops: CDR1 LNHDA, CDR2 SQIVND (reference sequence). CDR3 amino acids: CASSVGQNTEAFF. DNA of the CDR3: TGTGCCAGTAGTGTTGGGCAAAACACTGAAGCTTTCTTT.

The CDR3 nucleotides read TGTGCCTGCGTCGGGGGACAGGGTGGGTATGGCTACACCTTC. This translates into CACVGGQGGYGYTF. V and J are TRBV28 and TRBJ1-2, with 9 bases lining up with TRBD1. The ends lost 11 bases at V and 5 bases at J; junction bases unmatched: 12. Germline loops: CDR1 MDHEN, CDR2 SYDVKM. This CDR3 region has 14 residues.

This chain joins TRBV7-8 and TRBJ1-1, with no clear D. Looked up from germline, CDR1 is SGHVS and CDR2 is FQNEAQ. The ends were cut back, 2 bases at V and 2 bases at J, with 6 bases in the middle. This CDR3 is built from 13 residues. The DNA for the CDR3 is TGTGCCAGCAGCTTACGAGGCAACACTGAAGCTTTCTTT. It encodes CASSLRGNTEAFF.

The gene calls are TRBV19 and TRBJ2-1; D unclear. The germline V and J ends were trimmed by 3 bases and 3 bases, with 12 bases remaining between them. Germline V gene sequence: CDR1 LNHDA, CDR2 SQIVND (reference sequence). This CDR3 is 15 amino acids long. CDR3 protein: CASSIWLGDYNEQFF. CDR3 in DNA: TGTGCCAGTAGTATTTGGCTAGGTGACTACAATGAGCAGTTCTTC.

The V gene is TRBV18, the J gene TRBJ1-1, with D possibly matching TRBD1 (5 bases). V gave up 0 bases and J gave up 5 bases, with 10 bases separating them. Germline V gene data show CDR1 as KGHSH and CDR2 as LQKENI. The CDR3 spans 14 residues. CDR3 region: CASSPPNRGTEAFF. CDR3 coding DNA: TGTGCCAGCTCACCACCGAACCGGGGGACTGAAGCTTTCTTT. Combining the CDR3 with reference TRBV18 and TRBJ1-1 gives the whole variable domain NAGVMQNPRHLVRRRGQEARLRCSPMKGHSHVYWYRQLPEEGLKFMVYLQKENIIDESGMPKERFSAEFPKEGPSILRIQQVVRGDSAAYFCASSPPNRGTEAFFGQGTRLTVV.

J is TRBJ2-7 and V is TRBV9, with 9 positions matching TRBD1. This CDR3 is built from 18 residues. V lost 4 bases, J lost 2 bases, and 16 bases stayed unmatched. Germline values: CDR1 SGDLS, CDR2 YYNGEE. CDR3: CASSPRPGTGYSAYEQYF. In DNA, the CDR3 is TGTGCCAGCAGCCCCCGTCCCGGGACAGGGTATTCCGCCTACGAGCAGTACTTC.

The chain links TRBV30 to TRBJ1-2, with D perhaps TRBD1 (5 bases). V dropped 4 bases and J dropped 2 bases, with 17 bases sitting between them. CDR1 GTSNPN and CDR2 SVGIG come from the germline V gene (reference sequence). This CDR3 comprises 15 residues. CDR3 DNA sequence: TGTGCCTGGATCCTTACGGGGGTCGCCAACTATGGCTACACCTTC. Amino acids: CAWILTGVANYGYTF.

The chain carries TRBV10-3 and TRBJ2-1, with D possibly TRBD2 on 6 matching bases. The CDR3 is 12 residues long. V was shortened by 1 base and J by 10 bases, with 8 bases between the two germline ends. CDR1 and CDR2 (germline): ENHRY, SYGVKD. CDR3 amino acids: CAISELAEEQFF. Written as DNA, the CDR3 is TGTGCCATCAGTGAGTTAGCGGAAGAGCAGTTCTTC.

The chain recombines TRBV6-5 with TRBJ2-1; D not resolved. The V gene's germline CDR1 is MNHEY and CDR2 SVGAGI. The CDR3 consists of 13 residues. The V end was cut by 6 bases, the J end by 7 bases, with 13 bases between. The CDR3 bases are TGTGCCAGCAGCAGGTATGTCGAGAATGAGCAGTTCTTC. This encodes CASSRYVENEQFF.

This sequence joins TRBV9 and TRBJ1-6; D not resolved. Germline CDR1 and CDR2: SGDLS and YYNGEE. Trimming stripped 0 bases from V and 10 bases from J, with 11 bases between. The CDR3 length is 14 residues. The CDR3 spells CASSVADNPSPLHF. The CDR3, as DNA: TGTGCCAGCAGCGTAGCTGACAACCCCTCACCCCTCCACTTT.

J is TRBJ1-4 and V is TRBV21-1; TRBD1 is the table's D call and was not checked against the DNA. TRBV21-1 is tagged as a pseudogene. CDR3 length: 18 residues. CDR3 protein: CASISLPSSWTRIEKLFF. Written as DNA, the CDR3 is TGTGCCAGCATCTCCCTTCCCTCATCCTGGACACGGATTGAAAAACTGTTTTTT.